This TCR beta chain comes out of a study of OX40 agonist ivuxolimab in advanced cancers. Study context: An agonistic human IgG2 monoclonal antibody against OX40 (CD134) was given.

Turning to this clone: The antigen is unknown.

Study results and caveats: More expanded clones were found, on average, in CD8+ than in CD4+ T cells.

V was shortened by 5 bases and J by 4 bases, with 11 bases between the two germline ends. This CDR3 comprises 13 residues. The germline V gene encodes CDR1 MNHEY and CDR2 SVGAGI. Assay used: immunoSEQ multiplex PCR; TCRdb lists only in-frame clones, some missing. The data contain around 85,000 clones, under 95% of them seen just once; the ten biggest clones take up under 2%. The sequence derives from an adult with an advanced solid tumor such as melanoma, head and neck, liver or kidney cancer. The chain links TRBV6-5 to TRBJ1-1; D not certain. Sequences were derived from CD4+ or CD8+ T cells sorted from blood, sampled in a trial of the OX40 agonist ivuxolimab. The CDR3, as DNA: TGTGCCAGCAGTCCCGCCATGTTCACTGAAGCTTTCTTT. This codes for CASSPAMFTEAFF.